This TCR beta chain is from a study of shared clonotypes between healthy human individuals. Sequenced by immunoSEQ multiplex PCR; TCRdb stores in-frame clones only, minus some. The repertoire has about 1 million clones, around four fifths of them found once; the top ten carry 1.4%. V was shortened by 0 bases and J by 14 bases, with 14 bases between the two germline ends. The CDR3 contains 13 residues. The germline V gene has CDR1 SGHRS and CDR2 YFSETQ. Adult Caucasians living in Nashville, Tennessee made up all of the donors. Material for sequencing was memory CD4+ T cells sorted from blood. Sample subset: CD45RA-negative fraction. J is TRBJ1-4 and V is TRBV5-1; D gene ambiguous. The clonotype originates from a man between 18 and 35 years old in good health. The CDR3 loop is CASSLETIGSLFF. Written as DNA, the CDR3 is TGCGCCAGCAGCTTGGAGACGATCGGGAGTCTGTTTTTT.